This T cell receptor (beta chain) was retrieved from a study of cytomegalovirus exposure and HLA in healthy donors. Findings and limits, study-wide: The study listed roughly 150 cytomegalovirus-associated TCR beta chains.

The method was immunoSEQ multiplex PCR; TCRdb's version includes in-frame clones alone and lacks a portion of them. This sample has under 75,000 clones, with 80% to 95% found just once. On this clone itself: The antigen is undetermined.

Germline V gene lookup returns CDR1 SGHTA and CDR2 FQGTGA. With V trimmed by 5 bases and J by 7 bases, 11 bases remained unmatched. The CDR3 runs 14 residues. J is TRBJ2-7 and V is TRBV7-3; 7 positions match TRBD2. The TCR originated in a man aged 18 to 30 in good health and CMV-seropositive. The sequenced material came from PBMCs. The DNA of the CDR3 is TGTGCCAGCAGCCTCTCAACTCCCGGGGGGGAGCAGTACTTC. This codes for CASSLSTPGGEQYF.